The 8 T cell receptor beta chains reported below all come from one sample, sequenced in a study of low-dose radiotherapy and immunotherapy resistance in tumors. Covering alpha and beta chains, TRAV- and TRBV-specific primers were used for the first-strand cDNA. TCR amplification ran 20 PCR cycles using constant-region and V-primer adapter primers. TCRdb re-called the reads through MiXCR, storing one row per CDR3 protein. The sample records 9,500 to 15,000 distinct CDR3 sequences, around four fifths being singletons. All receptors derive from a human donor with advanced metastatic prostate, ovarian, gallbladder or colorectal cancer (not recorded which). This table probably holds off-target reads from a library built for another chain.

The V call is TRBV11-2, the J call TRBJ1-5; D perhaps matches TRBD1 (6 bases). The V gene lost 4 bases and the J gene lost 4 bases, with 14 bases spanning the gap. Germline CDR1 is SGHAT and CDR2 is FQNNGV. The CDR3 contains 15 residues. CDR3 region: CASSYGTWGNQPQHF. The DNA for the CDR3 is TGTGCCAGCAGCTACGGGACATGGGGAAATCAGCCCCAGCATTTT.

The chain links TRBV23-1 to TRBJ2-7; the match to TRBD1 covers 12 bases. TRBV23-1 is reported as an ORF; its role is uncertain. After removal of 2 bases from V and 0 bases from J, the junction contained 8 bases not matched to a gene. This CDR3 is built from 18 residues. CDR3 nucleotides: TGCGCCAGCAGTCAACCGGGACAGGGGGCTCTGAGCTCCTACGAGCAGTACTTC. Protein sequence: CASSQPGQGALSSYEQYF.

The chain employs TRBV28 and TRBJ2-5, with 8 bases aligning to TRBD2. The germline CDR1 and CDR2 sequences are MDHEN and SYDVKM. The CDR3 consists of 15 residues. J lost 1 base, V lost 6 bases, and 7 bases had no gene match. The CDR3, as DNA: TGTGCCAGCAGCCTTACTAGCGGTCGCCAAGAGACCCAGTACTTC. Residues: CASSLTSGRQETQYF. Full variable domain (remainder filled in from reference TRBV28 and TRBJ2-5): DVKVTQSSRYLVKRTGEKVFLECVQDMDHENMFWYRQDPGLGLRLIYFSYDVKMKEKGDIPEGYSVSREKKERFSLILESASTNQTSMYLCASSLTSGRQETQYFGPGTRLLVL.

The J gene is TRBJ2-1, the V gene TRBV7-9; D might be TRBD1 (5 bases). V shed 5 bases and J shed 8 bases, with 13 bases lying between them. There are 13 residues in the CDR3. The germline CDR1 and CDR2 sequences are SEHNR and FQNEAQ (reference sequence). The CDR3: CASSPKGPYEQFF. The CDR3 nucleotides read TGTGCCAGCAGCCCAAAGGGGCCTTATGAGCAGTTCTTC.

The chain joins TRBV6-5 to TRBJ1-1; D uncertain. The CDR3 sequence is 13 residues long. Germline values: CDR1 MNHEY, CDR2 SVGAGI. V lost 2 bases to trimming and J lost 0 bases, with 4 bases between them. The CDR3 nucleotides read TGTGCCAGCAGTTACCGGGTGAACACTGAAGCTTTCTTT. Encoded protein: CASSYRVNTEAFF.

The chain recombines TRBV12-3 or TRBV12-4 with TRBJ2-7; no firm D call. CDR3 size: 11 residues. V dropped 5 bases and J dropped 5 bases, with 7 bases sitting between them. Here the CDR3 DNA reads TGTGCCAGCAGTCAAGGGAACGAGCAGTACTTC. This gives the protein CASSQGNEQYF.

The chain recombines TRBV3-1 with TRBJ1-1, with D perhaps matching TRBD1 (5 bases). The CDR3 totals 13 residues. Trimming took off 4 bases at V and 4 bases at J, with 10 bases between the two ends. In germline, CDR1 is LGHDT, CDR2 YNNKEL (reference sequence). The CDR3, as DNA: TGTGCCAGCAGCCTAGGGGAGGGCACTGAAGCTTTCTTT. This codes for CASSLGEGTEAFF. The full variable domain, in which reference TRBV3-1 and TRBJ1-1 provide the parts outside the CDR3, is DTAVSQTPKYLVTQMGNDKSIKCEQNLGHDTMYWYKQDSKKFLKIMFSYNNKELIINETVPNRFSPKSPDKAHLNLHINSLELGDSAVYFCASSLGEGTEAFFGQGTRLTVV.

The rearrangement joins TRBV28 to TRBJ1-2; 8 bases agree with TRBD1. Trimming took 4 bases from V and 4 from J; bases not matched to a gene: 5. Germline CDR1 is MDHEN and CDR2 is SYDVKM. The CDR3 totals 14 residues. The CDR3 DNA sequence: TGTGCCAGCAGTTCCCGACAGGGGTTCTATGGCTACACCTTC. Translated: CASSSRQGFYGYTF.